The table lists the clone carrying this T cell receptor (beta chain) with a few counts. Its specificity is unknown. This sequence may be a read error, since a much larger clone differs from it by one base. This sample was taken from a study of regulatory T cells in long-lasting Graves disease. Study-wide background: Patients with new Graves' disease had used antithyroid drugs below 3 months. The study's findings and limits: The analysis examined peripheral blood only and excluded thyroid tissue. Among persistent patients, a larger number of public clonotypes were shared (about 3,000) than among newly diagnosed patients (about 970).

Indicated time point: newly diagnosed GD, antithyroid drugs for less than 3 months. The authors made the TCR library using RNA they extracted from PBMCs. The CDR3 loop spans 13 amino acids. Looked up from germline, CDR1 is SGHAT and CDR2 is FQNNGV. TCR beta libraries were built with iRepertoire HTBI primers and Arm-PCR of CDR3 regions. Via MiXCR, TCRdb re-called the multiplex PCR reads, giving one row per CDR3 protein. The sample yields more than 300,000 distinct CDR3 sequences, approximately 12% seen once. These data were likewise used in another study, on T cells in Graves' hyperthyroidism and ophthalmopathy. As that study records: The HTBI set primed first-round TCR CDR3 RT-PCR.

V gene TRBV11-2 combines with J gene TRBJ2-1; no definite D call. This specimen consisted of peripheral blood mononuclear cells (PBMCs), obtained at new diagnosis, from a patient treated with antithyroid drugs. This sequence was found in a woman aged 18-30 years with Graves disease. DNA for the CDR3: TGTGCCAGCAGTTCGAGGCGGTACAATGAGCGGTTCTTC. Translated: CASSSRRYNERFF.